This passage covers 11 T cell receptor beta chains from one sample sequenced in a study of Ad26.COV2.S vaccination and SARS-CoV-2 variants. Profiled with immunoSEQ multiplex PCR; TCRdb holds only in-frame clones, not every one. The sample contains hundreds of thousands of clones, roughly nine tenths of which appear only once. Indicated treatment: roughly 18 received Ad26.COV2.S at low or high dose, single or two shots; about 5 received placebo; per-sample allocation not given. Collection of samples fell on day 63 after the first vaccine or placebo injection. The sample consisted of peripheral blood, taken in a trial of Ad26.COV2.S vaccine versus placebo. The receptors were sampled from a person between 18 and 65 years old who received the Ad26.COV2.S COVID-19 vaccine or a placebo.

The chain joins TRBV19 to TRBJ2-7; 11 bases agree with TRBD2. Germline CDR1 reads LNHDA; CDR2 reads SQIVND (reference sequence). After removal of 1 base from V and 4 bases from J, the junction contained 9 bases not matched to a gene. This CDR3 is built from 17 residues. The CDR3 bases are TGTGCCAGTAGTATAGTACTCACTAGCGGGAGTTCTTACGAGCAGTACTTC. As protein: CASSIVLTSGSSYEQYF.

The V and J genes are TRBV3-1 (or the pseudogene TRBV3-2) and TRBJ2-2; TRBD1 might be the D (6 bases). V dropped 6 bases and J dropped 6 bases, with 20 bases sitting between them. Per germline, CDR1 LGHDT and CDR2 YNNKEL (reference sequence). The CDR3 length is 16 residues. The CDR3 sequence is CASRLHRVLSAGELFF. In DNA, the CDR3 is TGTGCCAGCAGACTTCACAGGGTGCTTTCGGCCGGGGAGCTGTTTTTT.

This clone was seen once. This chain uses TRBV12-3 or TRBV12-4 with TRBJ1-1; 7 nucleotides align to TRBD1. CDR3 length: 11 amino acids. V lost 9 bases, J lost 4 bases, and 2 bases stayed unmatched. CDR3 in DNA: TGTGCCAGAGGGGGCTCCACTGAAGCTTTCTTT. Translation: CARGGSTEAFF.

In the case of this clone: This CDR3 is also generated by other DNA sequences in the sample. The chain combines TRBV12-3 or TRBV12-4 with TRBJ2-2; unclear D gene. The CDR3 has 12 amino acids. V lost 2 bases, J lost 6 bases, and 4 bases lay in between. CDR3 DNA sequence: TGTGCCAGCAGTTTAAGGGCCGGGGAGCTGTTTTTT. Protein product: CASSLRAGELFF.

About this clone: This sample includes further DNA sequences coding for the same CDR3. This rearrangement joins TRBV19 to TRBJ1-2, with a tentative D call TRBD1 (5 bases). This CDR3 spans 12 amino acids. The germline V gene encodes CDR1 LNHDA and CDR2 SQIVND (reference sequence). The V gene lost 3 bases and the J gene lost 8 bases, with 10 bases spanning the gap. CDR3 sequence: CASSIGTGGYTF. CDR3 DNA sequence: TGTGCCAGTAGTATCGGGACGGGAGGCTACACCTTC.

This sequence joins TRBV15 and TRBJ2-2; a possible D gene is TRBD2 (8 bases). Trimming removed 6 bases at V and 8 bases at J, with 22 bases between. The CDR3 runs 16 residues. The germline CDR1 and CDR2 sequences are LNHNV and YYDKDF (reference sequence). The CDR3 DNA reads as TGTGCCACCAGTCCGGGGGGGCAGACAGGGTTGGGGGAGCTGTTTTTT. Residues: CATSPGGQTGLGELFF.

The chain uses TRBV4-1 and TRBJ1-4; 8 nucleotides line up with TRBD1. Germline trimming cut 4 bases from V and 10 bases from J; bases unmatched to any gene: 14. Per the germline V gene, CDR1 is MGHRA and CDR2 is YSYEKL. The CDR3 consists of 16 residues. The CDR3 coding sequence is TGCGCCAGCAGCCCCTTGGGACAGGCCAGGGGGAGAAAACTGTTTTTT. This encodes CASSPLGQARGRKLFF.

CDR3 residues: CASSTSQNTGELFF. Written as DNA, the CDR3 is TGTGCCAGTAGTACCAGCCAAAACACCGGGGAGCTGTTTTTT. V is TRBV19 and J is TRBJ2-2; no definite D call. Germline V gene lookup returns CDR1 LNHDA and CDR2 SQIVND (reference sequence). V gave up 4 bases and J gave up 2 bases, with 8 bases separating them. There are 14 residues in the CDR3.

The gene calls are TRBV3-1 (or the pseudogene TRBV3-2) and TRBJ1-1; D is unclear. CDR1 LGHDT and CDR2 YNNKEL come from the germline V gene (reference sequence). Trimming cost V 4 bases and J 4 bases, with 10 bases left between them. The CDR3 is 13 residues long. CDR3: CASSRSVSTEAFF. CDR3 DNA: TGTGCCAGCAGCCGCTCAGTGAGCACTGAAGCTTTCTTT.

The V call is TRBV30, the J call TRBJ2-5; D is perhaps TRBD1 (6 bases). V lost 0 bases to trimming and J lost 4 bases, with 15 bases between them. Germline CDR1 and CDR2: GTSNPN and SVGIG (reference sequence). This CDR3 comprises 15 residues. CDR3 sequence reads: CAWSVGRGRGETQYF. In DNA form, the CDR3 reads TGTGCCTGGAGTGTTGGCAGGGGAAGGGGAGAGACCCAGTACTTC.

The CDR3 region has the DNA TGTGCCTGGACCATGACAGCGCCCACTGAAGCTTTCTTT. This translates into CAWTMTAPTEAFF. The chain recombines TRBV30 with TRBJ1-1; the D gene is possibly TRBD1 (5 bases). Germline V lookup: CDR1 GTSNPN, CDR2 SVGIG (reference sequence). Trimming removed 4 bases at V and 4 bases at J, with 13 bases between. This CDR3 is 13 amino acids long.